This TCR beta chain was captured in a study of blood T cell repertoires in COVID-19 (dated by TCRdb to about 2020). Notes on the research overall: Samples covering the acute and convalescent phases of COVID-19 were provided by collaborators in the United States, Italy and Spain. Where available, HLA class I and class II types were taken from metadata supplied by the sample provider and were not determined by assay-based typing. The dataset comprised deeply sampled blood TCRbeta repertoires from subjects exposed to, actively infected with, or recovered from COVID-19. The material from the prospective study consisted of cDNA or gDNA derived from T cells, B-cell-depleted T cells, or PBMCs. The repertoires were made available in a free public database intended to serve as a resource for research on the immune response to SARS-CoV-2. The samples were drawn from the first 160 participants of the ongoing ImmuneRACE study and from 1,254 subjects provided by 6 global collaborators. Nearly every sample came with metadata listing a de-identified subject ID, COVID-19 status, age in years and sex.

After removal of 3 bases from V and 1 base from J, the junction retains 3 bases not matched to a gene. Taken from the germline V gene, the CDR1 and CDR2 loops are SGHTA and FQGNSA. Including cysteine and phenylalanine, the CDR3 has 15 amino acids. The entry retains the CDR3 DNA only, 45 bases that are in frame from base 1. In regard to this clone: Its binding antigen is unknown. No much larger clone exists at a distance of one base, and base qualities are not known.

General study outcomes and caveats: The amount of clinical and demographic metadata varied by source and participant and was provided uncurated.

TCRbeta CDR3 regions were amplified from genomic DNA using the immunoSEQ Assay, a bias-controlled multiplex PCR. Per the source publication's procedure: The number of nucleated cells in each sample was estimated by amplification of reference gene primers within the assay. Sequence reads were collapsed and filtered to measure the absolute abundance of every unique TCRbeta CDR3 rearrangement. For each sample, productive Simpson clonality was calculated as the square root of Simpson's diversity index over productive rearrangements. TCRdb carries this immuneACCESS record with in-frame sequences only. Its versions omit some clonotypes, under half of them owing to an unresolved V gene in the studies checked, with the rest unexplained. V, J and clone size reflect that table, while D and trimming were determined from the DNA. This sample lists hundreds of thousands of clones; about 85% were detected once. The top ten hold roughly 3.1% of the sample.

Each collaborating institution followed its own protocols to collect whole blood in K2EDTA tubes. Collaborator samples were shipped for TCRbeta analysis as frozen whole blood, isolated PBMCs, or DNA extracted from either sample type. The receptor was isolated from a man aged 18 to 30 with active or convalescent COVID-19. Sequencing was done on a sample of peripheral blood. The chain uses TRBV7-2 and TRBJ1-1; 9 bases in between match TRBD1. The DNA sequence follows: TGTGCCAGCAGCTTTATGACAGGGGGGAACACTGAAGCTTTCTTT. The encoded protein is CASSFMTGGNTEAFF.